The source of this T cell receptor beta chain is a study of shared clonotypes between healthy human individuals. The study's findings and limits: Clonotype sharing among donors, it was expected, would be affected by sequencing depth. What naive subsets generally showed was a larger estimated richness than memory subsets showed.

Assay execution proceeded at the deep level. Measured with immunoSEQ multiplex PCR; TCRdb has only the in-frame clones, and not every one. The sample has 1 million to 1.3 million clones, around 82% seen once. Turning to this clone: What it binds is unknown. The same CDR3 is also encoded by other DNA sequences in this sample.

CDR1 SEHNR and CDR2 FQNEAQ come from the germline V gene (reference sequence). The CDR3 consists of 14 residues. Trimming took 1 base from V and 7 from J, leaving 10 bases between them. The split of CD4+ cells yielded CD45RA+ naive and CD45RA-negative memory subsets. The specimen sequenced was memory CD4+ T cells from PBMCs. This sample's subset: CD45RA-negative fraction. The gene calls are TRBV7-9 and TRBJ1-4; perhaps TRBD1 as D (5 bases). This TCR was recovered from a man aged 18 to 35 in good health. Some clones in this sample may be carry-over from other donors' samples. Written as DNA, the CDR3 is TGTGCCAGCAGCTTAGTCGGGGGAGGTGAAAAACTGTTTTTT. This gives the protein CASSLVGGGEKLFF. The variable domain in full, completed from reference TRBV7-9 and TRBJ1-4, reads DTGVSQNPRHKITKRGQNVTFRCDPISEHNRLYWYRQTLGQGPEFLTYFQNEAQLEKSRLLSDRFSAERPKGSFSTLEIQRTEQGDSAMYLCASSLVGGGEKLFFGSGTQLSVL.